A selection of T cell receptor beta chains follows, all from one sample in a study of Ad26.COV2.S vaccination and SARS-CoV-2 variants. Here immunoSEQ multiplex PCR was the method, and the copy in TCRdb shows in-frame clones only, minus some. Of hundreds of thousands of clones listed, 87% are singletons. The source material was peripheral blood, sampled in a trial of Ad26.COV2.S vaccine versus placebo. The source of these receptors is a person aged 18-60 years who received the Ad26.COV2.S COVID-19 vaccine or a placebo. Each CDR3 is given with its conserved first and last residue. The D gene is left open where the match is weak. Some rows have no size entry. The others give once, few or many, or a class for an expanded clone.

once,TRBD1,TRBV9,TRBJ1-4,CASSEQGAGEKLFF,TGTGCCAGCAGCGAACAGGGGGCGGGCGAAAAACTGTTTTTT
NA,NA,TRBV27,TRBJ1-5,CASRKERAVGQPQHF,TGTGCCAGCAGAAAAGAGAGGGCGGTAGGGCAGCCCCAGCATTTT
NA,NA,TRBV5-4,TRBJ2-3,CASSLQGADTQYF,TGTGCCAGCAGCTTGCAAGGGGCAGATACGCAGTATTTT
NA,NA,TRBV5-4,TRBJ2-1,CASSRDRRDEQFF,TGTGCCAGCAGCAGAGACAGAAGGGATGAGCAGTTCTTC
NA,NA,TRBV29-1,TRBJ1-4,CSAFKGSNEKLFF,TGCAGCGCCTTCAAGGGGTCTAATGAAAAACTGTTTTTT
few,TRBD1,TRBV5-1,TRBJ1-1,CASSSLQGGTEAFF,TGCGCCAGCAGCTCTCTACAGGGGGGGACTGAAGCTTTCTTT
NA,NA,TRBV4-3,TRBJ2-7,CASSQDRLDEQYF,TGCGCCAGCAGCCAAGATCGTTTAGACGAGCAGTACTTC
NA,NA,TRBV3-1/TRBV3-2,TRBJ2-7,CASSQVNSYEQYF,TGTGCCAGCAGCCAGGTTAACTCCTACGAGCAGTACTTC
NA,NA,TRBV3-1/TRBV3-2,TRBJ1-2,CASSSRDRLNYGYTF,TGTGCCAGCAGCTCCCGAGACCGCCTTAACTATGGCTACACCTTC
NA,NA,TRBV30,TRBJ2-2,CAWSKGPEHTGELFF,TGTGCCTGGAGTAAAGGGCCAGAACACACCGGGGAGCTGTTTTTT
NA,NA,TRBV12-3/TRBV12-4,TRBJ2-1,CATSGEYTEQFF,TGTGCCACCTCCGGGGAGTACACTGAGCAGTTCTTC
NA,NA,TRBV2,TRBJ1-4,CASRSGTTNEKLFF,TGTGCCAGCAGGTCCGGGACAACTAATGAAAAACTGTTTTTT
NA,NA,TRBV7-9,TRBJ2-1,CASRYNHEQFF,TGTGCCAGCAGATACAATCATGAGCAGTTCTTC
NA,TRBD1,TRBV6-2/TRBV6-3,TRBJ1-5,CASSYLGQGNQPQHF,TGTGCCAGCAGTTACTTGGGACAGGGCAATCAGCCCCAGCATTTT
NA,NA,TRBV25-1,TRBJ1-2,CASSASGTRGYGYTF,TGTGCCAGCAGTGCCTCTGGGACGCGGGGCTATGGCTACACCTTC
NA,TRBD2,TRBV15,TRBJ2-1,CATSRVAGGIFYNEQFF,TGTGCCACCAGCAGAGTAGCGGGGGGAATATTTTACAATGAGCAGTTCTTC
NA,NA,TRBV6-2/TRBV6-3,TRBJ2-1,CASSYRGNYNEQFF,TGTGCCAGCAGTTACAGAGGGAACTACAATGAGCAGTTCTTC
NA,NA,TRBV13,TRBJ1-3,CASSVGAVNTIYF,TGTGCCAGCAGCGTGGGCGCAGTAAACACCATATATTTT